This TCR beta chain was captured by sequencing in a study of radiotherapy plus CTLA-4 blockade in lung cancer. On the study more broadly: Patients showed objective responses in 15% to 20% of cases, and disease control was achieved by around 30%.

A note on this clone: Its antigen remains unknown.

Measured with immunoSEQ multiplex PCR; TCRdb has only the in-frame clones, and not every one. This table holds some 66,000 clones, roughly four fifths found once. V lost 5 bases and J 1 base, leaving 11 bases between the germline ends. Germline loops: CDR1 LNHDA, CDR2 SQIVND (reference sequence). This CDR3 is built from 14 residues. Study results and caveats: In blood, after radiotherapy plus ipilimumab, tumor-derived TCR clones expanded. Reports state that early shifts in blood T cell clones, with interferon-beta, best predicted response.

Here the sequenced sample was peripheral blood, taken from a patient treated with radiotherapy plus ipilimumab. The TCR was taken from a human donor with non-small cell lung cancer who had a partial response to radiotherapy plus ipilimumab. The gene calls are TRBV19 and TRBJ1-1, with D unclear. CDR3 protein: CASSSYRENTEAFF. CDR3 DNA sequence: TGTGCCAGTAGTTCGTACCGGGAGAACACTGAAGCTTTCTTT. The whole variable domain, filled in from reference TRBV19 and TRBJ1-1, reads DGGITQSPKYLFRKEGQNVTLSCEQNLNHDAMYWYRQDPGQGLRLIYYSQIVNDFQKGDIAEGYSVSREKKESFPLTVTSAQKNPTAFYLCASSSYRENTEAFFGQGTRLTVV.